These 24 T cell receptor beta chains were sequenced from one sample in a study of T cells in narcolepsy. Assay used: immunoSEQ multiplex PCR; TCRdb lists only in-frame clones, some missing. The table lists about 24,000 clones, roughly 62% of them singletons. What was sequenced was memory (CD45RA-) CD4+ T cells from blood. The source of these receptors is a human donor in good health.

The chain couples TRBV4-1 to TRBJ2-7, with D uncertain. Germline V lookup: CDR1 MGHRA, CDR2 YSYEKL. Trimming stripped 1 base from V and 0 bases from J, with 7 bases between. The CDR3 contains 14 residues. The CDR3 DNA sequence: TGCGCCAGCAGCCAAGTCCAGATCTCCTACGAGCAGTACTTC. Translating gives CASSQVQISYEQYF.

The chain joins TRBV7-6 to TRBJ2-5, with 7 bases that match TRBD1. This CDR3 comprises 15 residues. The trim removed 3 bases at V and 3 bases at J, leaving 7 bases unmatched. Germline V gene sequence: CDR1 SGHVS, CDR2 FNYEAQ. The CDR3 nucleotides are TGTGCCAGCAGCTTCGTGAGGGGGCGTGAAGAGACCCAGTACTTC. Translation gives CASSFVRGREETQYF.

The chain has TRBV15 and TRBJ1-2, with 7 nucleotides matching TRBD1. The germline CDR1 and CDR2 sequences are LNHNV and YYDKDF (reference sequence). The CDR3 totals 14 residues. V shed 4 bases, J shed 4 bases, and the junction held 6 bases outside the gene matches. The CDR3 nucleotides read TGTGCCACCAGCACGAGGACAGGAGCCTATGGCTACACCTTC. Translation gives CATSTRTGAYGYTF.

This clone was seen more than once but under ten times. The chain is built from TRBV6-1 and TRBJ2-3, with D possibly matching TRBD2 (6 bases). Germline-derived CDR1 and CDR2 are MNHNS and SASEGT. V gave up 11 bases and J gave up 3 bases, with 12 bases separating them. CDR3 length: 12 amino acids. The CDR3 DNA is TGTGCCGTCGGGACTCAAACAGATACGCAGTATTTT. Encoded protein: CAVGTQTDTQYF.

The V call is TRBV4-1, the J call TRBJ2-5; 9 positions match TRBD1. The germline gives CDR1 MGHRA, CDR2 YSYEKL. The CDR3 consists of 16 residues. The V segment lost 1 base and the J segment 5 bases; nucleotides outside the gene matches: 8. The CDR3 here is CASSQGDRATWETQYF. CDR3 DNA: TGCGCCAGCAGCCAAGGGGACAGGGCTACATGGGAGACCCAGTACTTC.

This chain joins TRBV6-6 and TRBJ1-5, with 7 nucleotides matching TRBD1. Trimming cost V 8 bases and J 2 bases; bases outside gene matches: 9. Germline V gene lookup returns CDR1 MNHNY and CDR2 SVGAGI (reference sequence). The CDR3 has 15 residues. Here the CDR3 reads CASYQPGQGNQPQHF. The CDR3 DNA sequence: TGTGCCAGCTATCAACCTGGACAGGGCAATCAGCCCCAGCATTTT.

The genes are TRBV27 and TRBJ2-1; 8 bases map to TRBD2. Germline CDR1 MNHEY, CDR2 SMNVEV (reference sequence). The ends lost 8 bases at V and 6 bases at J; junction bases unmatched: 12. This CDR3 is 15 amino acids long. Here the CDR3 DNA reads TGTGCCAGCTTCCAGCCGGGACTAGGGTCCAATGAGCAGTTCTTC. This encodes CASFQPGLGSNEQFF.

The chain recombines TRBV2 with TRBJ2-1; D might be TRBD1 or TRBD2, each matching 5 bases. Trimming removed 2 bases from V and 3 bases from J, with 17 bases in between. The V gene's germline CDR1 is SNHLY and CDR2 FYNNEI. This CDR3 spans 17 amino acids. This CDR3 reads CASSEFRGDPSYNEQFF. The CDR3 DNA reads as TGTGCCAGCAGTGAATTCCGGGGCGATCCAAGCTACAATGAGCAGTTCTTC.

This chain connects TRBV9 to TRBJ1-2; D is unresolved. CDR1 is SGDLS and CDR2 is YYNGEE in the germline V gene. V lost 6 bases, J lost 4 bases, and 16 bases lay in between. The length of the CDR3 is 14 residues. In nucleotides, the CDR3 is TGTGCCAGCACCTCCGTACCGTGGTCCTATGGCTACACCTTC. Translation gives CASTSVPWSYGYTF.

The chain carries TRBV19 and TRBJ1-5; 7 nucleotides match TRBD1. The J segment lost 6 bases and the V segment lost 6 bases, leaving 8 bases of the junction unmatched. The germline V gene encodes CDR1 LNHDA and CDR2 SQIVND (reference sequence). The CDR3 spans 14 residues. The CDR3 reads CASRTSGDSQPQHF. The CDR3 DNA reads as TGTGCCAGTAGGACTTCAGGGGACAGTCAGCCCCAGCATTTT.

V gene TRBV6-1 combines with J gene TRBJ2-5, with D perhaps matching TRBD1 or TRBD2 (6 bases each). From germline, CDR1 is MNHNS and CDR2 SASEGT. Deletions cut 6 bases from V and 4 bases from J, with 12 bases between. This CDR3 region has 13 residues. As DNA, the CDR3 is TGTGCCAGCAGCCGGGGGCTCGGAGAGACCCAGTACTTC. Translated, it gives CASSRGLGETQYF.

This clone was seen a handful of times. The chain recombines TRBV30 with TRBJ2-7; D remains ambiguous. V lost 0 bases, J lost 0 bases, and 12 bases lay in between. The CDR3 contains 15 residues. Germline V gives CDR1 GTSNPN, CDR2 SVGIG (reference sequence). CDR3 residues: CAWSVSASRSYEQYF. In DNA, the CDR3 is TGTGCCTGGAGTGTAAGCGCTAGTCGCTCCTACGAGCAGTACTTC.

The chain is built from TRBV19 and TRBJ2-1, with D perhaps matching TRBD1 or TRBD2 (5 bases each). This CDR3 spans 15 amino acids. Germline-derived CDR1 and CDR2 are LNHDA and SQIVND (reference sequence). The V gene lost 7 bases and the J gene lost 7 bases, with 20 bases spanning the gap. The CDR3 sequence is CASKEWDHSNNEQFF. CDR3 nucleotide sequence: TGTGCCAGTAAGGAGTGGGACCACAGTAATAATGAGCAGTTCTTC.

The J gene is TRBJ1-2, the V gene TRBV28; D gene ambiguous. The germline CDR1 and CDR2 sequences are MDHEN and SYDVKM. CDR3 size: 12 residues. V was pared by 7 bases and J by 1 base, with 7 bases between. CDR3 nucleotide sequence: TGTGCCAGCACGCAGGTTAACTATGGCTACACCTTC. Translating gives CASTQVNYGYTF.

This chain uses TRBV7-2 with TRBJ2-2; D is tentatively TRBD1 or TRBD2 (5 bases each). The CDR3 length is 16 residues. Between the trimmed V and J ends, which lost 3 bases and 0 bases, there was a span of 11 bases. From germline, CDR1 is SGHTA and CDR2 FQGNSA. The CDR3 DNA sequence: TGTGCCAGCAGCTTTTCGGGGCGAACGAACACCGGGGAGCTGTTTTTT. It yields the protein CASSFSGRTNTGELFF.

The chain uses TRBV5-6 and TRBJ1-3, with D hard to call. V was shortened by 2 bases and J by 4 bases, with 13 bases between the two germline ends. The CDR3 covers 15 residues. Germline V lookup: CDR1 SGHDT, CDR2 YYEEEE. DNA of the CDR3: TGTGCCAGCAGCTTAGGAGGGCTCGGAGGAAACACCATATATTTT. Its translation is CASSLGGLGGNTIYF.

This clone was seen a handful of times. In DNA, the CDR3 is TGCGCCAGCAGCTTGGGGGCCAACTACAATGAGCAGTTCTTC. It specifies CASSLGANYNEQFF. The V gene is TRBV5-1, the J gene TRBJ2-1; D gene unclear. The CDR3 has 14 residues. CDR1 and CDR2 from the germline V gene are SGHRS and YFSETQ. Trimming pared 0 bases from V and 3 bases from J, leaving 7 bases between.

This clone was detected only a few times. The V gene is TRBV2, the J gene TRBJ2-7; D may be TRBD2 (6 bases). This CDR3 contains 14 residues. CDR1 and CDR2 (germline): SNHLY, FYNNEI. Between the trimmed V and J ends, which lost 8 bases and 2 bases, there was a span of 16 bases. The CDR3 DNA follows: TGTGCCAGCCGGGGAGGAGGGCTCCCCTACGAGCAGTACTTC. Encoded protein: CASRGGGLPYEQYF.

The rearrangement links TRBV30 to TRBJ2-2, with D unresolved. This CDR3 contains 13 residues. The germline V gene has CDR1 GTSNPN and CDR2 SVGIG (reference sequence). V lost 0 bases, J lost 6 bases, and 8 bases lay in between. The CDR3 here is CAWSVLSAGELFF. The CDR3 DNA reads TGTGCCTGGAGTGTCCTCTCGGCCGGGGAGCTGTTTTTT.

This rearrangement joins TRBV30 to TRBJ1-2; no reliable D call. CDR1 and CDR2 from the germline V gene are GTSNPN and SVGIG (reference sequence). The CDR3 length is 15 residues. V was shortened by 2 bases and J by 1 base, with 14 bases between the two germline ends. CDR3 residues: CAWSRAGQNNYGYTF. The CDR3 nucleotides are TGTGCCTGGAGTAGGGCAGGTCAGAATAACTATGGCTACACCTTC. Drawing the rest from reference TRBV30 and TRBJ1-2, the complete variable domain is SQTIHQWPATLVQPVGSPLSLECTVEGTSNPNLYWYRQAAGRGLQLLFYSVGIGQISSEVPQNLSASRPQDRQFILSSKKLLLSDSGFYLCAWSRAGQNNYGYTFGSGTRLTVV.

The chain uses TRBV7-3 and TRBJ2-3, with D possibly being TRBD2 (6 bases). Deletions cut 3 bases from V and 0 bases from J, with 10 bases between. This CDR3 spans 15 amino acids. Germline CDR1 SGHTA, CDR2 FQGTGA. CDR3 DNA: TGTGCCAGCAGCTTTCGGGGGAGTAGCACAGATACGCAGTATTTT. This sequence encodes CASSFRGSSTDTQYF. The complete variable domain, with remaining parts taken from reference TRBV7-3 and TRBJ2-3, reads GAGVSQTPSNKVTEKGKYVELRCDPISGHTALYWYRQSLGQGPEFLIYFQGTGAADDSGLPNDRFFAVRPEGSVSTLKIQRTERGDSAVYLCASSFRGSSTDTQYFGPGTRLTVL.

CDR3 region: CASSLEPGYEQYF. The CDR3 DNA is TGTGCCAGCAGCTTAGAACCGGGCTACGAGCAGTACTTC. V usage is TRBV7-2 and J usage is TRBJ2-7; no clear D gene. The CDR3 runs to 13 residues. The ends were cut back, 1 base at V and 3 bases at J, with 7 bases in the middle. Germline CDR1 SGHTA, CDR2 FQGNSA.

This chain uses TRBV29-1 with TRBJ1-5; 9 nucleotides line up with TRBD1. The CDR3 loop spans 15 amino acids. CDR1 and CDR2 (germline): SQVTM, ANQGSEA. J lost 2 bases, V lost 6 bases, and 8 bases had no gene match. CDR3 nucleotides: TGCAGCGTATCAGAACAGGGGGCCGGCAATCAGCCCCAGCATTTT. This sequence encodes CSVSEQGAGNQPQHF.

V is TRBV4-1 and J is TRBJ2-3, with TRBD2 as a possible D gene (5 bases). The germline V gene encodes CDR1 MGHRA and CDR2 YSYEKL. The CDR3 runs to 15 residues. Trimming removed 0 bases at V and 9 bases at J, with 16 bases between. This chain's CDR3 is CASSQELSVSGTQYF. The CDR3 DNA sequence: TGCGCCAGCAGCCAAGAACTCTCCGTGAGCGGCACGCAGTATTTT.